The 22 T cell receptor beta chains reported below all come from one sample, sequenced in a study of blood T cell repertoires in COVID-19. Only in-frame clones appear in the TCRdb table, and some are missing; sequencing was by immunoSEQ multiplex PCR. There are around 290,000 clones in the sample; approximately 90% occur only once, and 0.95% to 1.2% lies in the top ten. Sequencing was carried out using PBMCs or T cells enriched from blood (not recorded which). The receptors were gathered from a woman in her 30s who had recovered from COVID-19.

DNA of the CDR3: TGTGCCAGCAGCGGAAGGGACAGGGGGCGCACCGGGGAGCTGTTTTTT. Its protein is CASSGRDRGRTGELFF. V usage is TRBV7-8 and J usage is TRBJ2-2, with 12 bases lining up with TRBD1. The germline gives CDR1 SGHVS, CDR2 FQNEAQ. Trimming at V came to 5 bases and at J to 4 bases, leaving 5 bases not matched to a gene. CDR3 length equals 16 residues.

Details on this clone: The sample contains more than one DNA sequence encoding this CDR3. The CDR3 here is CAWSVGGGNQPQHF. The CDR3 DNA is TGTGCCTGGAGTGTCGGGGGGGGTAATCAGCCCCAGCATTTT. The chain combines TRBV30 with TRBJ1-5; a weak D match, TRBD1 (5 bases). The CDR3 is 14 residues long. V lost 0 bases to trimming and J lost 4 bases, with 10 bases between them. Germline-derived CDR1 and CDR2 are GTSNPN and SVGIG (reference sequence).

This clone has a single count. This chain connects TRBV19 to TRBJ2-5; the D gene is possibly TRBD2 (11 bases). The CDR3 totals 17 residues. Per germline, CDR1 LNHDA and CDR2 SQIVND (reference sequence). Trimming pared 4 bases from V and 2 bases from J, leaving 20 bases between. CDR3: CASSRTGGLAEQETQYF. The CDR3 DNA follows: TGTGCCAGTAGTAGGACAGGGGGACTAGCGGAGCAAGAGACCCAGTACTTC.

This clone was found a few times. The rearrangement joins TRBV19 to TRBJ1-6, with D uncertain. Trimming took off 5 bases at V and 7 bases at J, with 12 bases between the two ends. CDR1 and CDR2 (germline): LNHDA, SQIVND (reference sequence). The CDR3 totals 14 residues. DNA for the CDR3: TGTGCCAGTAGTCCACGGACTGGAAATTCACCCCTCCACTTT. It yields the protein CASSPRTGNSPLHF.

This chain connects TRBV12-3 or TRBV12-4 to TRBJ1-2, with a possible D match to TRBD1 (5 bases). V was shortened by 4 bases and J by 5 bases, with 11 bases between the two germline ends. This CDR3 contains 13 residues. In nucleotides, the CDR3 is TGTGCCAGCAGTTCCCGGGGGGGTTATGGCTACACCTTC. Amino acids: CASSSRGGYGYTF.

The CDR3 sequence: CASSPDRASYNEQFF. The CDR3 nucleotides read TGTGCCAGCAGCCCGGACAGGGCGTCCTACAATGAGCAGTTCTTC. V usage is TRBV5-6 and J usage is TRBJ2-1; 8 bases map to TRBD1. The CDR3 loop spans 15 amino acids. With V trimmed by 4 bases and J by 1 base, 4 bases remained unmatched. Germline V gene data show CDR1 as SGHDT and CDR2 as YYEEEE.

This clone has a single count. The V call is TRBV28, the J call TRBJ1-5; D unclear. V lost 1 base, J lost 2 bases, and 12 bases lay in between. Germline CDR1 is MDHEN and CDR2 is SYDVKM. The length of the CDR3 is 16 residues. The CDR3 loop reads CASSLSGLGGNQPQHF. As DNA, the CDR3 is TGTGCCAGCAGTTTATCAGGCTTAGGTGGCAATCAGCCCCAGCATTTT.

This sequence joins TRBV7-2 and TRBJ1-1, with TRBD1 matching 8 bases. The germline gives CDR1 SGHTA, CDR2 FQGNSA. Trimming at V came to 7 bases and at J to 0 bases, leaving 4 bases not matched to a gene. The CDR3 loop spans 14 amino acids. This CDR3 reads CASIKDRVNTEAFF. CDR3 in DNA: TGTGCCAGCATCAAGGACAGGGTGAACACTGAAGCTTTCTTT.

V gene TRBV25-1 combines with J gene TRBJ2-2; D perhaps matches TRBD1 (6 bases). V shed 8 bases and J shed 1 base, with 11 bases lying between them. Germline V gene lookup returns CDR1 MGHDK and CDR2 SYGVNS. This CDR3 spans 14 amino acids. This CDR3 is CASRGQRNTGELFF. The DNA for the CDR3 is TGTGCCAGCCGAGGACAGCGGAACACCGGGGAGCTGTTTTTT. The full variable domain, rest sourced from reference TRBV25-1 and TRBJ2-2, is EADIYQTPRYLVIGTGKKITLECSQTMGHDKMYWYQQDPGMELHLIHYSYGVNSTEKGDLSSESTVSRIRTEHFPLTLESARPSHTSQYLCASRGQRNTGELFFGEGSRLTVL.

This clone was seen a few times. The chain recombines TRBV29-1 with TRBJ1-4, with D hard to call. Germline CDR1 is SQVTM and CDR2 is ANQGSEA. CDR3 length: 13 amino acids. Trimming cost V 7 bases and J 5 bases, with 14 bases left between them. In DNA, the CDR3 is TGCAGCGCGAACGATAACTTGAATGAAAAACTGTTTTTT. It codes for CSANDNLNEKLFF.

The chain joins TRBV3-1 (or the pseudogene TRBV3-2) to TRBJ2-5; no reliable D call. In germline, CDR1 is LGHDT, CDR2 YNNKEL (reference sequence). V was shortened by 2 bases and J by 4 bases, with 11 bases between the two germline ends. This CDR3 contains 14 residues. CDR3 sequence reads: CASSQPPPGETQYF. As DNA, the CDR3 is TGTGCCAGCAGCCAACCCCCACCGGGAGAGACCCAGTACTTC.

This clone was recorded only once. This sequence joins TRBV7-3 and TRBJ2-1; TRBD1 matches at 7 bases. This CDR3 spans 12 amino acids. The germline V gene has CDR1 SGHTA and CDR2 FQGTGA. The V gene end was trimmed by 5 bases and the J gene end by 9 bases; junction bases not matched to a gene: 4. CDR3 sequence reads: CASSPQGLEQFF. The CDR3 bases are TGTGCCAGCAGCCCACAGGGGCTTGAGCAGTTCTTC.

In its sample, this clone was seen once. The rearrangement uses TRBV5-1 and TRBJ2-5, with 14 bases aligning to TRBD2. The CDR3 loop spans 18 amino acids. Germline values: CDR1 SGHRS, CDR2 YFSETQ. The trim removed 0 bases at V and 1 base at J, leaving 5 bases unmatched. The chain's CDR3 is CASSLGLAGGPGQETQYF. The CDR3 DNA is TGCGCCAGCAGCTTGGGACTAGCGGGAGGGCCGGGCCAAGAGACCCAGTACTTC.

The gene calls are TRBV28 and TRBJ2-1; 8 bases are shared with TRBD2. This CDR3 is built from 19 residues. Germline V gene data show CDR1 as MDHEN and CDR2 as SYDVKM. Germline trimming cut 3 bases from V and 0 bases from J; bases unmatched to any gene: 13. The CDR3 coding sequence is TGTGCCAGCAGTTTGGAAGGACTAGCAGCTGAATACTCCTACAATGAGCAGTTCTTC. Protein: CASSLEGLAAEYSYNEQFF. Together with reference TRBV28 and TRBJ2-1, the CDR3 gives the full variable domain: DVKVTQSSRYLVKRTGEKVFLECVQDMDHENMFWYRQDPGLGLRLIYFSYDVKMKEKGDIPEGYSVSREKKERFSLILESASTNQTSMYLCASSLEGLAAEYSYNEQFFGPGTRLTVL.

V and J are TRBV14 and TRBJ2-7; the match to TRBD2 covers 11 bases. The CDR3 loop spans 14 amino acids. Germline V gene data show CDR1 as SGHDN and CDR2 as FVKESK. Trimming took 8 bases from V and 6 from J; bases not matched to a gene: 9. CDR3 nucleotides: TGTGCCAGCCGAATAGCGGGAGGGTCAGCCGAGCAGTACTTC. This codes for CASRIAGGSAEQYF.

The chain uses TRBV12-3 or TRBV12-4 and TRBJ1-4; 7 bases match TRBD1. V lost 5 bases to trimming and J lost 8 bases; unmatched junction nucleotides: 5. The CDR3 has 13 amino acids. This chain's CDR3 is CASSGTAGEKLFF. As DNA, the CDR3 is TGTGCCAGCAGTGGGACAGCCGGGGAAAAACTGTTTTTT.

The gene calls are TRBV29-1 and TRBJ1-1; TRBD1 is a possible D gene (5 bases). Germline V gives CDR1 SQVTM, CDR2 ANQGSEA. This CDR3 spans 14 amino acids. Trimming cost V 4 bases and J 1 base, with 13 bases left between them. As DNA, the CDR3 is TGCAGCGTTGGGGGCAGCCCGAGGAACACTGAAGCTTTCTTT. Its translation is CSVGGSPRNTEAFF.

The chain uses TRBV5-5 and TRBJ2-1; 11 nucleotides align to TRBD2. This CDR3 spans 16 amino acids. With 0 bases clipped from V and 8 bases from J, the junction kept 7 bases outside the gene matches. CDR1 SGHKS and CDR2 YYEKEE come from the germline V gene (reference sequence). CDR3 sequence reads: CASSLVTSGSLYEQFF. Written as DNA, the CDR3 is TGTGCCAGCAGCTTGGTTACTAGCGGGAGTTTATATGAGCAGTTCTTC.

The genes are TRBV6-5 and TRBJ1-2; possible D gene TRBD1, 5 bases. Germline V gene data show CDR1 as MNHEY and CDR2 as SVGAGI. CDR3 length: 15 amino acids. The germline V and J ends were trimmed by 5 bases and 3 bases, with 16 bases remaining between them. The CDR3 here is CASSPAVTAHYGYTF. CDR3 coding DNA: TGTGCCAGCAGTCCAGCCGTGACAGCCCACTATGGCTACACCTTC.

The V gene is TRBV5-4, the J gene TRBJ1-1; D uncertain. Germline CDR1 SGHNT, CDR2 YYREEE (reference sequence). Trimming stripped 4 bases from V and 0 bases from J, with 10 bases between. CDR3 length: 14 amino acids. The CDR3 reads CASSPEQMNTEAFF. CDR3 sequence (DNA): TGTGCCAGCAGCCCAGAACAGATGAACACTGAAGCTTTCTTT.

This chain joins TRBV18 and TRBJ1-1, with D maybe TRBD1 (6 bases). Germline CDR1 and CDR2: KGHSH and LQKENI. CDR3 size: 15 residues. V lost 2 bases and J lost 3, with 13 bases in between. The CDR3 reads CASSPSRGSYTEAFF. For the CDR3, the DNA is TGTGCCAGCTCACCAAGCAGGGGCAGTTACACTGAAGCTTTCTTT.

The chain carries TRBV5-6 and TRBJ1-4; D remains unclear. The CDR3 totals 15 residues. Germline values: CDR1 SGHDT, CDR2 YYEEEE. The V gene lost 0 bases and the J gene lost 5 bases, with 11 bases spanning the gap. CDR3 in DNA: TGTGCCAGCAGCTTGGGTCGCGGGATGAATGAAAAACTGTTTTTT. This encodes CASSLGRGMNEKLFF.